This T cell receptor (beta chain) stems from a study of identical twins. Using its own MiXCR run on the 5' RACE reads, TCRdb lists one record per CDR3 protein. Of approximately 230,000 distinct CDR3 sequences in the sample, 5.5% to 7.5% were seen once. V was clipped by 1 base and J by 3 bases, with 13 bases between them. The length of the CDR3 is 14 residues. The germline V gene has CDR1 DFQATT and CDR2 SNEGSKA (reference sequence). These data were likewise used in another study, on T cells expressing NK-cell markers. That source notes: Sorted CD3+CD56+NKG2C+, CD3+CD56+NKG2C- and CD3+CD56-NKG2C+ T-cell subsets were beta-chain profiled. Seven donors tested HCMV-seropositive and one tested seronegative among the eight sequenced. In several experiments, sorting was restricted to alpha-beta TCR T cells by an anti-gamma-delta TCR antibody. These clonotypes also led the CD3+CD56-NKG2C+ fraction in four donors.

The specimen sequenced was CD8+ T cells sorted from blood. The sequence came from a woman between 18 and 29 years old in good health. The chain joins TRBV20-1 to TRBJ2-7; tentatively, D is TRBD1 (6 bases). Here the CDR3 DNA reads TGCAGTGCTAGAGGAAAGGACAGAATCTACGAGCAGTACTTC. It codes for CSARGKDRIYEQYF.